This T cell receptor beta chain emerged from a study of blood T cell repertoires in COVID-19. Background on the study: COVID-19 samples collected from the United States, Italy and Spain covered acute and convalescent phases. Sample material is recorded as cDNA or gDNA derived from T cells, B-cell-depleted T cells, or PBMCs.

The V segment lost 3 bases and the J segment 3 bases; nucleotides outside the gene matches: 2. The CDR3 consists of 13 residues. The germline V gene has CDR1 SGHVS and CDR2 FNYEAQ. Original data processing: The authors estimated nucleated cell counts from reference gene primer amplification. Sequencing was performed with immunoSEQ multiplex PCR; in TCRdb, only in-frame clones are kept and a portion is missing. The V and J calls and clone size are taken from that table; D and trimming were inferred from the DNA. This table has some 140,000 clones, roughly 85% appearing once. The sequence was obtained from a man in his sixties with acute or convalescent COVID-19. Sequenced input: peripheral blood. The chain couples TRBV7-6 to TRBJ2-7; 7 nucleotides line up with TRBD2. CDR3 protein: CASSLGGYYEQYF. The DNA of the CDR3 is TGTGCCAGCAGCTTGGGAGGGTACTACGAGCAGTACTTC.